Below are 29 T cell receptor beta chains sequenced from a single sample in a study of blood T cell repertoires in COVID-19. This table comes from immunoSEQ multiplex PCR, and its TCRdb copy is limited to in-frame clones, with some not included. The data hold 250,000 to 300,000 clones, with 89% observed a single time. Input material: peripheral blood. The receptors here all came from a man aged 45-65 years with acute or convalescent COVID-19.

V is TRBV5-4 and J is TRBJ2-7, with 10 bases aligning to TRBD1. Germline V gene sequence: CDR1 SGHNT, CDR2 YYREEE (reference sequence). The CDR3 runs to 13 residues. V lost 8 bases, J lost 7 bases, and 9 bases stayed unmatched. The CDR3 DNA sequence: TGTGCCAGTATCCCCGACAGGGGGCGGGAGCAGTACTTC. Its translation: CASIPDRGREQYF.

This chain joins TRBV5-4 and TRBJ2-7; D might be TRBD1 (5 bases). Trimming shortened V by 0 bases and J by 5 bases, and 15 bases separated the two germline ends. This CDR3 region has 15 residues. Germline values: CDR1 SGHNT, CDR2 YYREEE (reference sequence). The CDR3: CASSLARVAVDEQYF. The CDR3 DNA sequence: TGTGCCAGCAGCTTGGCCAGGGTAGCAGTTGACGAGCAGTACTTC.

J is TRBJ2-1 and V is TRBV3-1 (or the pseudogene TRBV3-2); the D is unclear. The V gene's germline CDR1 is LGHDT and CDR2 YNNKEL (reference sequence). The V and J ends lost 6 bases and 4 bases respectively, with 7 bases between them. The CDR3 spans 12 residues. In DNA, the CDR3 is TGTGCCAGCAGTGCGACATACAATGAGCAGTTCTTC. It encodes CASSATYNEQFF.

V is TRBV4-1 and J is TRBJ1-5; D is ambiguous. Trimming pared 4 bases from V and 0 bases from J, leaving 19 bases between. Per the germline V gene, CDR1 is MGHRA and CDR2 is YSYEKL. CDR3 size: 18 residues. The CDR3 DNA sequence: TGCGCCAGCAGCCCCGGGAAGGGTATTACGAATAGCAATCAGCCCCAGCATTTT. Residues: CASSPGKGITNSNQPQHF.

The rearrangement joins TRBV21-1 to TRBJ2-3; the DNA was not compared with TRBD2, the D call given in the table. TRBV21-1 is termed a pseudogene. There are 16 residues in the CDR3. The DNA for the CDR3 is TGTGCCAGCAGCAAACGGGGGCTAGCGGCGACAGATACGCAGTATTTT. Translation: CASSKRGLAATDTQYF.

The gene calls are TRBV11-2 and TRBJ1-5, with D uncertain. The CDR3 runs 15 residues. Per the germline V gene, CDR1 is SGHAT and CDR2 is FQNNGV. Trimming left V 5 bases short and J 11 bases short, with 22 bases between. The CDR3: CASSPAGLLPRAQHF. CDR3 bases: TGTGCCAGCAGCCCGGCGGGTCTTCTACCCCGGGCCCAGCATTTT.

The chain has TRBV30 and TRBJ1-5; no clear D. V was pared by 2 bases and J by 7 bases, with 12 bases between. The CDR3 has 13 residues. Germline assignment: CDR1 GTSNPN and CDR2 SVGIG (reference sequence). The CDR3 nucleotides read TGTGCCTGGAGTCCGTACCCGGGGCAGCCCCAGCATTTT. This sequence encodes CAWSPYPGQPQHF.

The J gene is TRBJ2-2, the V gene TRBV3-1 (or the pseudogene TRBV3-2); D gene ambiguous. The CDR3 length is 15 residues. CDR1 and CDR2 (germline): LGHDT, YNNKEL (reference sequence). The V end lost 4 bases, the J end lost 7 bases, and 16 bases lay between the germline ends. CDR3: CASSPGSGVIGELFF. The CDR3 DNA reads TGTGCCAGCAGCCCCGGTTCGGGTGTGATCGGGGAGCTGTTTTTT.

The rearrangement uses TRBV27 and TRBJ1-6; perhaps TRBD1 as D (6 bases). V lost 2 bases and J 10 bases, leaving 9 bases between the germline ends. Germline CDR1 MNHEY, CDR2 SMNVEV (reference sequence). CDR3 size: 13 residues. The CDR3 region is CASSLGGASPLHF. The DNA of the CDR3 is TGTGCCAGCAGTTTAGGGGGGGCATCACCCCTCCACTTT.

There are many counts of this clone. The chain carries TRBV15 and TRBJ1-1; D is unclear. Between the trimmed V and J ends, which lost 6 bases and 3 bases, there was a span of 11 bases. This CDR3 is 13 amino acids long. Looked up from germline, CDR1 is LNHNV and CDR2 is YYDKDF (reference sequence). CDR3 coding DNA: TGTGCCACCAGTAAATCAGGCTACACTGAAGCTTTCTTT. Translation gives CATSKSGYTEAFF. The whole variable domain, filled in from reference TRBV15 and TRBJ1-1, reads DAMVIQNPRYQVTQFGKPVTLSCSQTLNHNVMYWYQQKSSQAPKLLFHYYDKDFNNEADTPDNFQSRRPNTSFCFLDIRSPGLGDTAMYLCATSKSGYTEAFFGQGTRLTVV.

The chain links TRBV27 to TRBJ2-2; D might be TRBD1 (5 bases). Trimming pared 2 bases from V and 0 bases from J, leaving 7 bases between. The germline V gene has CDR1 MNHEY and CDR2 SMNVEV (reference sequence). The CDR3 has 15 residues. In DNA form, the CDR3 reads TGTGCCAGCAGTTTAAGGACAACGAACACCGGGGAGCTGTTTTTT. This sequence encodes CASSLRTTNTGELFF.

The J gene is TRBJ1-2, the V gene TRBV30; 9 nucleotides align to TRBD1. Per the germline V gene, CDR1 is GTSNPN and CDR2 is SVGIG (reference sequence). This CDR3 is built from 14 residues. The trim removed 3 bases at V and 4 bases at J, leaving 6 bases unmatched. CDR3 sequence: CAWSYRGRLYGYTF. The DNA for the CDR3 is TGTGCCTGGAGCTACAGGGGGCGCCTCTATGGCTACACCTTC. The entire variable domain, with the rest obtained from reference TRBV30 and TRBJ1-2, is as follows: SQTIHQWPATLVQPVGSPLSLECTVEGTSNPNLYWYRQAAGRGLQLLFYSVGIGQISSEVPQNLSASRPQDRQFILSSKKLLLSDSGFYLCAWSYRGRLYGYTFGSGTRLTVV.

The chain recombines TRBV30 with TRBJ2-7; 7 nucleotides match TRBD1. Per the germline V gene, CDR1 is GTSNPN and CDR2 is SVGIG (reference sequence). The CDR3 loop spans 13 amino acids. V was pared by 2 bases and J by 3 bases, with 4 bases of the junction left unmatched. CDR3 bases: TGTGCCTGGAGTAGGACAGGAATCTACGAGCAGTACTTC. It yields the protein CAWSRTGIYEQYF.

The chain carries TRBV19 and TRBJ1-4; 8 positions agree with TRBD1. The CDR3 has 15 residues. The J segment lost 6 bases and the V segment lost 1 base, leaving 4 bases of the junction unmatched. Germline V gives CDR1 LNHDA, CDR2 SQIVND (reference sequence). The DNA for the CDR3 is TGTGCCAGTAGTATAGGGACAGGGCGTTATGAAAAACTGTTTTTT. Amino acid sequence: CASSIGTGRYEKLFF.

About this clone: The same CDR3 also results from other DNA sequences found in this sample. The V gene is TRBV29-1, the J gene TRBJ2-7; tentatively, D is TRBD1 (6 bases). Germline values: CDR1 SQVTM, CDR2 ANQGSEA. The CDR3 has 12 amino acids. The germline V and J ends were trimmed by 0 bases and 5 bases, with 8 bases remaining between them. The CDR3 nucleotides are TGCAGCGTTGAAGACAGGGGCGACGAGCAGTACTTC. It yields the protein CSVEDRGDEQYF.

Here the CDR3 reads CASSPDRINYGYTF. The DNA of the CDR3 is TGTGCCAGCAGCCCCGACAGAATTAACTATGGCTACACCTTC. The chain is built from TRBV7-2 and TRBJ1-2, with D possibly TRBD1 on 5 matching bases. CDR3 length: 14 residues. The ends were cut back, 5 bases at V and 1 base at J, with 11 bases in the middle. Germline V gene lookup returns CDR1 SGHTA and CDR2 FQGNSA.

The V and J genes are TRBV18 and TRBJ2-7; TRBD2 agrees at 11 bases. The CDR3 has 15 amino acids. Germline CDR1 KGHSH, CDR2 LQKENI. The V segment lost 6 bases and the J segment 0 bases; nucleotides outside the gene matches: 4. The CDR3: CASSSSGGSSYEQYF. As DNA, the CDR3 is TGTGCCAGCTCCTCTAGCGGGGGGAGCTCCTACGAGCAGTACTTC.

The chain recombines TRBV24-1 with TRBJ2-3; the D gene is possibly TRBD2 (6 bases). Per germline, CDR1 KGHDR and CDR2 SFDVKD. CDR3 length: 14 residues. Trimming removed 3 bases from V and 5 bases from J, with 11 bases in between. Here the CDR3 reads CATSDGGTGDTQYF. CDR3 sequence (DNA): TGTGCCACCAGTGATGGGGGGACTGGAGATACGCAGTATTTT.

The chain is built from TRBV27 and TRBJ2-7, with a possible D match to TRBD1 (6 bases). The CDR3 extends over 17 amino acids. Germline V gene sequence: CDR1 MNHEY, CDR2 SMNVEV (reference sequence). The V end was cut by 4 bases, the J end by 4 bases, with 23 bases between. In DNA, the CDR3 is TGTGCCAGCAGTTATGGGACAAACTACCAGTTGAGGTACGAGCAGTACTTC. It codes for CASSYGTNYQLRYEQYF.

The gene calls are TRBV12-3 or TRBV12-4 and TRBJ1-2; D gene ambiguous. V lost 1 base and J 2 bases, leaving 5 bases between the germline ends. The CDR3 covers 13 residues. CDR3 in DNA: TGTGCCAGCAGTTTAGAACTCAACTATGGCTACACCTTC. Encoded protein: CASSLELNYGYTF.

The chain has TRBV5-1 and TRBJ2-5; perhaps TRBD2 as D (5 bases). V was cut by 0 bases and J by 2 bases, with 11 bases left in between. The V gene's germline CDR1 is SGHRS and CDR2 YFSETQ. There are 15 residues in the CDR3. CDR3 DNA sequence: TGCGCCAGCAGCTTGGTTGGAGGTACGCAAGAGACCCAGTACTTC. Protein sequence: CASSLVGGTQETQYF.

The chain is built from TRBV6-6 and TRBJ1-1; 8 nucleotides agree with TRBD1. Looked up from germline, CDR1 is MNHNY and CDR2 is SVGAGI (reference sequence). There are 14 residues in the CDR3. V shed 5 bases and J 2 bases; nucleotides not matched to a gene: 4. CDR3 residues: CASSRTGGNTEAFF. For the CDR3, the DNA is TGTGCCAGCAGTAGAACAGGGGGAAACACTGAAGCTTTCTTT.

The chain joins TRBV5-1 to TRBJ1-2, with D possibly being TRBD1 (6 bases). Trimming took off 3 bases at V and 3 bases at J, with 15 bases between the two ends. The CDR3 runs to 15 residues. From germline, CDR1 is SGHRS and CDR2 YFSETQ. The CDR3 here is CASSSTRQAYYGYTF. CDR3 DNA: TGCGCCAGCAGCTCTACACGACAGGCATACTATGGCTACACCTTC.

This clone appeared once. This rearrangement joins TRBV9 to TRBJ1-1; TRBD1 might be the D (5 bases). The ends were cut back, 0 bases at V and 4 bases at J, with 10 bases in the middle. The CDR3 totals 14 residues. Germline-derived CDR1 and CDR2 are SGDLS and YYNGEE. CDR3 DNA: TGTGCCAGCAGCGTAGGAGGGGAGGGCACTGAAGCTTTCTTT. Encoded protein: CASSVGGEGTEAFF.

CDR3 amino acids: CASSYTGTGGTEAFF. The CDR3 region has the DNA TGTGCCAGCAGTTACACGGGAACAGGGGGAACTGAAGCTTTCTTT. The J gene is TRBJ1-1, the V gene TRBV6-5; 8 bases agree with TRBD1. Looked up from germline, CDR1 is MNHEY and CDR2 is SVGAGI. V dropped 2 bases and J dropped 5; count of bases not matched to a gene: 7. The CDR3 length is 15 residues.

The genes are TRBV24-1 and TRBJ2-3; D remains ambiguous. The V end was cut by 6 bases, the J end by 6 bases, with 6 bases between. Germline V gene sequence: CDR1 KGHDR, CDR2 SFDVKD. The CDR3 contains 11 residues. The CDR3 spells CATSSRDTQYF. In DNA form, the CDR3 reads TGTGCCACCAGTTCTAGGGATACGCAGTATTTT.

This rearrangement joins TRBV11-3 to TRBJ2-1; D may be TRBD2 (5 bases). The CDR3 is made up of 13 amino acids. Germline V gene sequence: CDR1 SGHNT, CDR2 YENEEA. Trimming took off 3 bases at V and 9 bases at J, with 12 bases between the two ends. The CDR3 DNA sequence: TGTGCCAGCAGCTTCACGGCGGGCAGTGAGCAGTTCTTC. Its translation is CASSFTAGSEQFF.

This chain links TRBV11-2 with TRBJ2-5, with 8 positions matching TRBD1. With 7 bases clipped from V and 5 bases from J, the junction kept 12 bases outside the gene matches. The CDR3 runs to 15 residues. Germline values: CDR1 SGHAT, CDR2 FQNNGV. The CDR3 DNA is TGTGCCAGCAACCCAAGGGCAGGGGGCTGGGAGACCCAGTACTTC. Encoded protein: CASNPRAGGWETQYF.

This clone has a single count. V and J are TRBV11-2 and TRBJ2-7, with D possibly TRBD1 on 6 matching bases. This CDR3 has 15 residues. The germline CDR1 and CDR2 sequences are SGHAT and FQNNGV. Trimming took off 3 bases at V and 3 bases at J, with 15 bases between the two ends. CDR3 sequence (DNA): TGTGCCAGCAGCTTCACAGACAGGCGTCACTACGAGCAGTACTTC. Translated, it gives CASSFTDRRHYEQYF. Supplemented by reference TRBV11-2 and TRBJ2-7, the full variable domain reads EAGVAQSPRYKIIEKRQSVAFWCNPISGHATLYWYQQILGQGPKLLIQFQNNGVVDDSQLPKDRFSAERLKGVDSTLKIQPAKLEDSAVYLCASSFTDRRHYEQYFGPGTRLTVT.